The sequence of this TCR beta chain was determined in a study of beta chain features in type 1 diabetes. General study findings and limits: Patients' naive, central memory and regulatory TCRB repertoires appeared more alike than those of healthy donors.

TCRB transcripts that were expressed got sequenced, as all of the isolated RNA had been reverse transcribed. An average of about 1.01 million reads was obtained from stem cell-like memory T cell samples. Profiling relied on immunoSEQ multiplex PCR, and the TCRdb table lists in-frame clones only, not all of them. The repertoire has about 15,000 clones, around 43% of them found once; the top ten carry around 0.53%. In the case of this clone: Its antigen is undetermined.

A sort by CD45RO/CCR7/CD25/CD127/CD95/CD27 yielded CD4+ naive, central memory, regulatory and stem cell-like memory cells. Sort purity for all populations was recorded as exceeding 98%. The CDR3 is 16 amino acids. Per the germline V gene, CDR1 is SGHTA and CDR2 is FQGNSA. V dropped 2 bases and J dropped 4; count of bases not matched to a gene: 9. Material for sequencing was stem cell memory CD4+ T cells from blood. The TCR comes from a woman aged 40 to 50 in good health. The V and J genes are TRBV7-2 and TRBJ2-5; 8 nucleotides agree with TRBD2. CDR3 protein: CASSLLALAVGETQYF. For the CDR3, the DNA is TGTGCCAGCAGCTTACTTGCACTAGCGGTCGGAGAGACCCAGTACTTC.